This T cell receptor beta chain was profiled in a study of shared clonotypes between healthy human individuals. About the research overall: The study drew on a couple of women and a few men aged 18 to 49 as donors. Study results and limitations: Generation probabilities of non-shared clonotypes were lower (relative to those shared by all four donors).

Trimming removed 6 bases at V and 0 bases at J, with 6 bases between. This CDR3 has 13 residues. In germline, CDR1 is MNHEY, CDR2 SVGAGI. Each cell subset's genomic DNA was divided evenly among several immunoSEQ plates. Measured with immunoSEQ multiplex PCR; TCRdb has only the in-frame clones, and not every one. This sample has some 900,000 clones; 76% occur once, and the top ten carry about 1.5%. About this clone: Its antigen is currently unknown.

The V call is TRBV6-5, the J call TRBJ1-5; no definite D call. This receptor was taken from a man aged 18-30 years in good health. Sequencing used memory CD4+ T cells sorted from blood. The subset here: CD45RA-negative fraction. The CDR3 region is CASREYSNQPQHF. The CDR3 coding sequence is TGTGCCAGCAGAGAGTATAGCAATCAGCCCCAGCATTTT.